A single sample gave rise to the 7 T cell receptor beta chains below, sequenced in a study of blood T cell repertoires in COVID-19. Clones were read by immunoSEQ multiplex PCR, and TCRdb kept only the in-frame ones, dropping some. This table holds approximately 300,000 clones, more than 70% found once. Sequenced sample: peripheral blood. All receptors derive from a man younger than 35 who had recovered from COVID-19.

The genes are TRBV27 and TRBJ1-1, with 9 bases lining up with TRBD1. The length of the CDR3 is 17 residues. Unmatched junction bases numbered 10, after V lost 5 bases and J lost 0 bases. Germline loops: CDR1 MNHEY, CDR2 SMNVEV (reference sequence). The CDR3 region has the DNA TGTGCCAGCAGTCCCAACGGACAGGGGTGGGTGAACACTGAAGCTTTCTTT. The encoded protein is CASSPNGQGWVNTEAFF.

This clone was recorded once. The chain uses TRBV5-4 and TRBJ1-3; the D gene is possibly TRBD1 (5 bases). Germline CDR1 is SGHNT and CDR2 is YYREEE (reference sequence). V lost 3 bases to trimming and J lost 0 bases, with 19 bases between them. The CDR3 runs 18 residues. CDR3 amino acids: CASSYGASRLSSGNTIYF. The DNA for the CDR3 is TGTGCCAGCAGCTATGGGGCCAGCCGGCTAAGCTCTGGAAACACCATATATTTT.

This chain links TRBV7-3 with TRBJ2-3, with 7 bases aligning to TRBD1. Losses at the gene ends were 4 bases for V and 2 bases for J; bases not matched to a gene: 6. The V gene's germline CDR1 is SGHTA and CDR2 FQGTGA. The CDR3 is 15 residues long. CDR3 bases: TGTGCCAGCAGCTCGACAGGGTTTAACACAGATACGCAGTATTTT. Its translation is CASSSTGFNTDTQYF.

V and J are TRBV11-2 and TRBJ1-1, with 7 bases matching TRBD1. The V gene's germline CDR1 is SGHAT and CDR2 FQNNGV. The CDR3 totals 12 residues. With 3 bases clipped from V and 5 bases from J, the junction kept 0 bases outside the gene matches. Here the CDR3 DNA reads TGTGCCAGCAGCTTCAGGGGGACTGAAGCTTTCTTT. It translates to CASSFRGTEAFF.

This clone was picked up a small number of times. Other DNA sequences in this specimen translate into the identical CDR3. The genes are TRBV11-2 and TRBJ1-1; possible D gene TRBD1, 6 bases. V lost 3 bases and J 4 bases, leaving 9 bases between the germline ends. The CDR3 is 13 residues long. Germline loops: CDR1 SGHAT, CDR2 FQNNGV. The chain's CDR3 is CASSFTGSTEAFF. CDR3 DNA sequence: TGTGCCAGCAGCTTTACAGGGTCCACTGAAGCTTTCTTT.

The CDR3 spells CASSTRTGSNEQYF. The CDR3 DNA reads as TGTGCCAGTAGTACGAGGACAGGGTCTAACGAGCAGTACTTC. V gene TRBV19 combines with J gene TRBJ2-7, with TRBD1 identical over 8 bases. The germline gives CDR1 LNHDA, CDR2 SQIVND (reference sequence). With V trimmed by 4 bases and J by 5 bases, 7 bases remained unmatched. This CDR3 is built from 14 residues.

The chain combines TRBV5-1 with TRBJ2-7, with 14 bases identical to TRBD2. The trim removed 0 bases at V and 5 bases at J, leaving 4 bases unmatched. Germline V CDR1 and CDR2: SGHRS, YFSETQ. The CDR3 has 16 amino acids. Here the CDR3 reads CASSLGGLAGGNEQYF. The CDR3 DNA sequence: TGCGCCAGCAGCTTGGGAGGACTAGCGGGAGGCAACGAGCAGTACTTC.